The rows below give T cell receptor beta chains drawn from one sample of a study of T cells in Graves' hyperthyroidism and ophthalmopathy. TCRdb reprocessed the multiplex PCR reads with MiXCR, giving one entry per CDR3 protein. The repertoire holds approximately 400,000 distinct CDR3 sequences, with over 11% as singletons. The specimen was blood. Receptors were obtained from a man aged 45-65 years with Graves' ophthalmopathy. Each CDR3 is given with its conserved first and last residue. D genes are given only for firm matches. Clone size is stated in some rows and not others, as once, few, many or a class when expanded.

d_call clone_size j_call v_call cdr3_aa cdr3_nt
- many TRBJ2-7 TRBV12-3/TRBV12-4 CASSSGGVYEQYF TGTGCCAGCAGTTCTGGGGGCGTCTACGAGCAGTACTTC
- few TRBJ1-2 TRBV20-1 CSARQGSSLYGYTF TGCAGTGCTAGACAGGGTTCGTCCCTCTATGGCTACACCTTC
- many TRBJ1-4 TRBV2 CASSDYGGTTNEKLFF TGTGCCAGCAGTGATTATGGTGGGACAACTAATGAAAAACTGTTTTTT
- few TRBJ2-2 TRBV5-6 CASSLARFTGELFF TGTGCCAGCAGCTTGGCACGGTTCACCGGGGAGCTGTTTTTT
- few TRBJ1-5 TRBV19 CASSIMAQSKFNQPQHF TGTGCCAGTAGTATAATGGCACAGTCAAAGTTCAATCAGCCCCAGCATTTT
- many TRBJ1-1 TRBV27 CASSYRVDTEAFF TGTGCCAGCAGTTACAGGGTTGACACTGAAGCTTTCTTT
TRBD1 many TRBJ1-2 TRBV2 CASSEMRQGNYGYTF TGTGCCAGCAGTGAAATGCGACAGGGAAACTATGGCTACACCTTC
- many TRBJ2-7 TRBV9 CASSVGLSSQYEQYF TGTGCCAGCAGCGTAGGCCTCTCGAGTCAATACGAGCAGTACTTC
TRBD2 many TRBJ2-3 TRBV12-3/TRBV12-4 CASSTTSGGTDTQYF TGTGCCAGCAGTACAACTAGCGGGGGCACAGATACGCAGTATTTT
- few TRBJ2-3 TRBV10-3 CAISESGFGRGGADTQYF TGTGCCATCAGTGAGTCTGGTTTTGGCAGGGGGGGAGCAGATACGCAGTATTTT
TRBD2 many TRBJ2-1 TRBV5-1 CASSPGLAGGPDEQFF TGCGCCAGCAGCCCAGGACTAGCGGGAGGGCCAGATGAGCAGTTCTTC
- few TRBJ2-6 TRBV11-3 CASSLGLNSGANVLTF TGTGCCAGCAGCTTAGGTCTCAACTCTGGGGCCAACGTCCTGACTTTC
- many TRBJ2-7 TRBV27 CASSSLRGAVGSEQYF TGTGCCAGCAGTTCCCTCCGGGGGGCAGTAGGAAGCGAGCAGTACTTC
TRBD2 many TRBJ2-1 TRBV20-1 CSAQSGGGDNEQFF TGCAGTGCCCAGAGCGGGGGGGGGGACAATGAGCAGTTCTTC
- - TRBJ2-3 TRBV29-1 CSAHATPSTDTQYF TGCAGCGCACATGCGACACCTAGCACAGATACGCAGTATTTT
- many TRBJ2-5 TRBV5-4 CASSVRGREQETQYF TGTGCCAGCAGCGTCCGGGGGCGGGAGCAAGAGACCCAGTACTTC
- - TRBJ2-1 TRBV7-8 CASSWGPLGSYNEQFF TGTGCCAGCAGCTGGGGCCCCCTCGGCTCCTACAATGAGCAGTTCTTC